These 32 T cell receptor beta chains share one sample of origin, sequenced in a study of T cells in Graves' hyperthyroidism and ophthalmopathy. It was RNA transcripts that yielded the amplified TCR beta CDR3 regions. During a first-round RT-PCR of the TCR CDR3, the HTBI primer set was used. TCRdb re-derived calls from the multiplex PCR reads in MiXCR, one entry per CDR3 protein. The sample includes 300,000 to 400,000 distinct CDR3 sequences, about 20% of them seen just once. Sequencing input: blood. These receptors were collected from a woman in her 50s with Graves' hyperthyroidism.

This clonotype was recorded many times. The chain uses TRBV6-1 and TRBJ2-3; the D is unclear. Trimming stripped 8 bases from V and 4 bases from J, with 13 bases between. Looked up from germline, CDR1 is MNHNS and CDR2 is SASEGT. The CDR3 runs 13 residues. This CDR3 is CASVSLSADTQYF. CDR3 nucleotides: TGTGCCAGCGTATCCCTCTCGGCAGATACGCAGTATTTT.

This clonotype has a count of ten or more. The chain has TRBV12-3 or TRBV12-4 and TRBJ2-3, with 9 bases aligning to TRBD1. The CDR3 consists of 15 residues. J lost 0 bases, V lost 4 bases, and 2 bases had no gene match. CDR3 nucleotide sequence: TGTGCCAGCAGTTGGACAGGGGAAAGCACAGATACGCAGTATTTT. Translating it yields CASSWTGESTDTQYF.

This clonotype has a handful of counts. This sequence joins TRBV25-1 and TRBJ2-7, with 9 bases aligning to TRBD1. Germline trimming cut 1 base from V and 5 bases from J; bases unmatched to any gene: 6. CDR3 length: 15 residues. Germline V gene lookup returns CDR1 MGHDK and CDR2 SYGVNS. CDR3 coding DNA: TGTGCCAGCAGTGAATGGGGGACAGGGTCCCACGAGCAGTACTTC. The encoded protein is CASSEWGTGSHEQYF.

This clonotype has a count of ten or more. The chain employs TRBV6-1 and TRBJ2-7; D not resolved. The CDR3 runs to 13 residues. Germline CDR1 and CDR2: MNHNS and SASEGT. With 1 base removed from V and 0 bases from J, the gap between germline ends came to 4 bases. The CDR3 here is CASSEVASYEQYV. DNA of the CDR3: TGTGCCAGCAGTGAAGTGGCCTCCTACGAGCAGTACGTC.

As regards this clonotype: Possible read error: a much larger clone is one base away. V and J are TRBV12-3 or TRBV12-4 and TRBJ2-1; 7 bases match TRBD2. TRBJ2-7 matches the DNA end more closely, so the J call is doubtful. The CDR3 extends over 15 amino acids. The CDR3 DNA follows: TGTGCCAGCAGTTTCAGGGCGGGGGATTCCAATGAGCAGTACTTC. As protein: CASSFRAGDSNEQYF.

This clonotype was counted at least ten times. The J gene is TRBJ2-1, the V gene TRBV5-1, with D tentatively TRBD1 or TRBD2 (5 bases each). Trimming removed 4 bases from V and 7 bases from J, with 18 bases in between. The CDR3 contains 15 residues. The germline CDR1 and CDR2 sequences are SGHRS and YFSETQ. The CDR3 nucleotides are TGCGCCAGCAGCCCGGGACCTAACGGCCGTAATGAGCAGTTCTTC. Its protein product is CASSPGPNGRNEQFF.

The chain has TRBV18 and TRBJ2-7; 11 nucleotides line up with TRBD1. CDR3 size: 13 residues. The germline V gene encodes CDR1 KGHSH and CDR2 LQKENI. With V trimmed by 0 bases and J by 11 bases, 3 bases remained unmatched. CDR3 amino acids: CASSPPGQGEEYF. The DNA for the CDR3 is TGTGCCAGCTCACCACCGGGACAGGGGGAGGAGTACTTC.

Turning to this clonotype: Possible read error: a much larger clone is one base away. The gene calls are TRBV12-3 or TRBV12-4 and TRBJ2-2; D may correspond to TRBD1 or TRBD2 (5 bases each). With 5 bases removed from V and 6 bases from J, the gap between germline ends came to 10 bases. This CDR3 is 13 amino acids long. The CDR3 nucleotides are TGTGCCAGCAGTCCGGGACGGGCCGGGGAGCTGTTTTTT. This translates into CASSPGRAGELFF.

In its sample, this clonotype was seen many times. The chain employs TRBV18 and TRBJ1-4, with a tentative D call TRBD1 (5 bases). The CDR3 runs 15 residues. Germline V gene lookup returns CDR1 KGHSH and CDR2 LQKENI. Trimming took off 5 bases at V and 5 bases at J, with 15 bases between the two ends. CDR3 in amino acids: CASSSLQAENEKLFF. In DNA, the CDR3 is TGTGCCAGCTCATCCCTACAGGCCGAGAATGAAAAACTGTTTTTT.

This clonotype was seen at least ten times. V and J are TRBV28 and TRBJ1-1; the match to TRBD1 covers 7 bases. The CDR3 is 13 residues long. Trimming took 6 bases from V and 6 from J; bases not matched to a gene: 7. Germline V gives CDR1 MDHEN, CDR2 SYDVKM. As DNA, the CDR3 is TGTGCCAGCAGCCTCAGGGGGGACGCTGAAGCTTTCTTT. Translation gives CASSLRGDAEAFF. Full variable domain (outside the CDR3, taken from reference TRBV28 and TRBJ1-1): DVKVTQSSRYLVKRTGEKVFLECVQDMDHENMFWYRQDPGLGLRLIYFSYDVKMKEKGDIPEGYSVSREKKERFSLILESASTNQTSMYLCASSLRGDAEAFFGQGTRLTVV.

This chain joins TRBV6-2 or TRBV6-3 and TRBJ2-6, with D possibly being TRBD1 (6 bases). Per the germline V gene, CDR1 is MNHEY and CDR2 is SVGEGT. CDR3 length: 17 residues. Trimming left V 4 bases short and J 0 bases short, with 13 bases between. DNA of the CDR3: TGTGCCAGCAGTTCCGGGACACCCGTCTCTGGGGCCAACGTCCTGACTTTC. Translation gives CASSSGTPVSGANVLTF.

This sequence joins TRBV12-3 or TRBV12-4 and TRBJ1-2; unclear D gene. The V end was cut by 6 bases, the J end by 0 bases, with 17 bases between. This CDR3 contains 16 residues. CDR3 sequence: CASSPTPDEANYGYTF. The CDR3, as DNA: TGTGCCAGCAGCCCTACGCCCGATGAGGCTAACTATGGCTACACCTTC.

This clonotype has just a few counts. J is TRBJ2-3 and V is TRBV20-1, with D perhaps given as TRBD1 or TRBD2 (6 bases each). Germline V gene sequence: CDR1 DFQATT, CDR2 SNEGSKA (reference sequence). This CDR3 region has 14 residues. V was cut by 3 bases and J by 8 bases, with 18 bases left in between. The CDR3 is CSASYRAGSGTQYF. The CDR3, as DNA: TGCAGTGCTAGCTACAGGGCGGGGTCAGGTACGCAGTATTTT.

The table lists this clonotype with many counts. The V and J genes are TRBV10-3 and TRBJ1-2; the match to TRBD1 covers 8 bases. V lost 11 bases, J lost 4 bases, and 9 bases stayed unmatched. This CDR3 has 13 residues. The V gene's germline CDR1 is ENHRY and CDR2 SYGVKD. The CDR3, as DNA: TGTGCCCTCTCAGACAGGGGAGGCTATGGCTACACCTTC. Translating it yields CALSDRGGYGYTF.

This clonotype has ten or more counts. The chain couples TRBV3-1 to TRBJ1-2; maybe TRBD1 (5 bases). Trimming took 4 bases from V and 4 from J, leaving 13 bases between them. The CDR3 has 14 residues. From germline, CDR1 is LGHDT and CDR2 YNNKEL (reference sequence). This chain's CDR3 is CASSLSYDSYGYTF. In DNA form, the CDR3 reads TGTGCCAGCAGCCTCAGCTACGACAGCTATGGCTACACCTTC.

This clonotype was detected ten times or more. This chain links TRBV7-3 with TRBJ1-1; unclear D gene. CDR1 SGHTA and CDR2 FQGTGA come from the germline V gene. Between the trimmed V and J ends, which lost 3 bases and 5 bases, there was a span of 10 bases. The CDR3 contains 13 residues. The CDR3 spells CASSFQPGTEAFF. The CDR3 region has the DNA TGTGCCAGCAGCTTCCAACCTGGGACTGAAGCTTTCTTT.

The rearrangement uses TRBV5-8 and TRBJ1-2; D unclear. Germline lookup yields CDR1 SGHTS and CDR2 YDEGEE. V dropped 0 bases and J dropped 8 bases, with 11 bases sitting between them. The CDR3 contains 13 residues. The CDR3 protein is CASSLVRSGGYTF. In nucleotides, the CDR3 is TGTGCCAGCAGCTTGGTTAGGTCCGGGGGCTACACCTTC.

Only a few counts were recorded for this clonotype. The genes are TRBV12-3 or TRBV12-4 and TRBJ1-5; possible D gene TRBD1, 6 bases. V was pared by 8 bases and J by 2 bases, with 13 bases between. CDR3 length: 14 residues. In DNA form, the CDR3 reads TGTGCCAGCGGGGGCGGCGGGCGCAATCAGCCCCAGCATTTT. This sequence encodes CASGGGGRNQPQHF.

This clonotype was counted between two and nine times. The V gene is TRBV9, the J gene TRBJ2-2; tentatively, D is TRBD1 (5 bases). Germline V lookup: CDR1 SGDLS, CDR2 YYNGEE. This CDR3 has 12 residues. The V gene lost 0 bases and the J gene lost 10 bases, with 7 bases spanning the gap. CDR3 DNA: TGTGCCAGCAGCGTAGAAGGGGAGGAGCTGTTTTTT. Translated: CASSVEGEELFF. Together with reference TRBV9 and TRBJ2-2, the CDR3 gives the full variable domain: DSGVTQTPKHLITATGQRVTLRCSPRSGDLSVYWYQQSLDQGLQFLIQYYNGEERAKGNILERFSAQQFPDLHSELNLSSLELGDSALYFCASSVEGEELFFGEGSRLTVL.

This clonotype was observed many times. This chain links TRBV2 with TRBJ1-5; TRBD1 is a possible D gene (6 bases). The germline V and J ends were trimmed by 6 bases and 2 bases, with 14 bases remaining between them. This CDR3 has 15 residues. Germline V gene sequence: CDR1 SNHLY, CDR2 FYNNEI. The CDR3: CASSQGTWGNQPQHF. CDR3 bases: TGTGCCAGCAGCCAGGGGACGTGGGGCAATCAGCCCCAGCATTTT.

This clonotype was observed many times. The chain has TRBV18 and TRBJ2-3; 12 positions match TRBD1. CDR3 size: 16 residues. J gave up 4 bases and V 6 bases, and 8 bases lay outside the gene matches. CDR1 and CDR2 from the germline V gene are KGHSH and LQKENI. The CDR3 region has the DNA TGTGCCAGCTCCCCCGGGACAGGGGGCTTGTCAGATACGCAGTATTTT. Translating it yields CASSPGTGGLSDTQYF.

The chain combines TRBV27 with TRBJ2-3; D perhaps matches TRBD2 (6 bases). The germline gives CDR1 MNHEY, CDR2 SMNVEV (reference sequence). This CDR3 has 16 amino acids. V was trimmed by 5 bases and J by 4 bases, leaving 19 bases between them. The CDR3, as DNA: TGTGCCAGCAGTGCCCGGACTACCTCTGCCGCAGATACGCAGTATTTT. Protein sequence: CASSARTTSAADTQYF.

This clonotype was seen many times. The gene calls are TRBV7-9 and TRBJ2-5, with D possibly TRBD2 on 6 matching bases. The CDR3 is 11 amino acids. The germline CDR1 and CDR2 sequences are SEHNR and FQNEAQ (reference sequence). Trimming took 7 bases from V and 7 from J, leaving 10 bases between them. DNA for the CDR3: TGTGCCAGCAATAGCGGCGGGACCCAGTACTTC. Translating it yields CASNSGGTQYF.

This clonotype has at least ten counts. For the CDR3, the DNA is TGTGCCAGCAGTTTGCCCCGTGTAGGGGGAAGTTACGAGCAGTACTTC. This codes for CASSLPRVGGSYEQYF. The chain uses TRBV28 and TRBJ2-7; a possible D gene is TRBD1 (6 bases). Looked up from germline, CDR1 is MDHEN and CDR2 is SYDVKM. V gave up 3 bases and J gave up 4 bases, with 19 bases separating them. This CDR3 contains 16 residues.

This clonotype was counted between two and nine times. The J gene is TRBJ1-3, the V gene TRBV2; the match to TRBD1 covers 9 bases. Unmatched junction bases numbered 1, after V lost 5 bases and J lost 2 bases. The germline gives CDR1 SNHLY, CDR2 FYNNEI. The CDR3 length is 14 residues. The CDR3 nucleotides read TGTGCCAGCAGTAGGACAGGGGCTGGAAACACCATATATTTT. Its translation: CASSRTGAGNTIYF.

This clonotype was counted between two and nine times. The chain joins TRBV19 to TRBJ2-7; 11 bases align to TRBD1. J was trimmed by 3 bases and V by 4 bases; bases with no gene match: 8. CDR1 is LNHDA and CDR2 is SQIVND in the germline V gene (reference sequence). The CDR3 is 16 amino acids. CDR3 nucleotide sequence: TGTGCCAGTAGTAAGGACAGGGGGCGAAAAGGCTACGAGCAGTACGTC. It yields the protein CASSKDRGRKGYEQYV.

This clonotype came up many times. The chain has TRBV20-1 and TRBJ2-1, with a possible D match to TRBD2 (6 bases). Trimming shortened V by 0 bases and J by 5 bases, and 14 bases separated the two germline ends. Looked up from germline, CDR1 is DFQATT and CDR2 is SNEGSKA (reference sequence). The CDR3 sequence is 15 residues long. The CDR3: CSARDGSGPNNEQFF. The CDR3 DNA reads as TGCAGTGCTAGAGATGGCAGCGGGCCGAACAATGAGCAGTTCTTC.

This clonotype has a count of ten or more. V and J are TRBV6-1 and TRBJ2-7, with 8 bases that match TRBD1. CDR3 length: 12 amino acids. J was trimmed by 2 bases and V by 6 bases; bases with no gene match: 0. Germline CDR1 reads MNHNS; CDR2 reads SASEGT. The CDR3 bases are TGTGCCAGCAGACAGGGGGCCTACGAGCAGTACGTC. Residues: CASRQGAYEQYV.

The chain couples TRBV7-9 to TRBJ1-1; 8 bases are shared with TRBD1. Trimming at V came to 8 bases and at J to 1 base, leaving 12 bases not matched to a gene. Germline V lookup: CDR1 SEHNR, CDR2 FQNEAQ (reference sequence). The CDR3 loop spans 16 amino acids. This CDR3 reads CASGGGGTGSNTEAFF. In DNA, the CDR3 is TGTGCCAGCGGGGGCGGAGGGACAGGCTCGAACACTGAAGCTTTCTTT.

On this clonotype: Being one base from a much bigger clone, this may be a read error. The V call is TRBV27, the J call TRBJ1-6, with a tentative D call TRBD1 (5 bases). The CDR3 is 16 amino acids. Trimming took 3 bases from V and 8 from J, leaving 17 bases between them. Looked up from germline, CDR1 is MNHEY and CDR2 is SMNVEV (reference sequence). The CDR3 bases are TGTGCCAGCAGTTTCTCGTGGGGGGTCGTTGATTCACCCCTCCACTTT. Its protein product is CASSFSWGVVDSPLHF.

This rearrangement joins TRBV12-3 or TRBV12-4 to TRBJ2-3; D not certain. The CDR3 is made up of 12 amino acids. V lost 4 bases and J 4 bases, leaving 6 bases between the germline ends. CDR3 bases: TGTGCCAGCAGTTATGGTCCAGATACGCAGTATTTT. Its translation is CASSYGPDTQYF.

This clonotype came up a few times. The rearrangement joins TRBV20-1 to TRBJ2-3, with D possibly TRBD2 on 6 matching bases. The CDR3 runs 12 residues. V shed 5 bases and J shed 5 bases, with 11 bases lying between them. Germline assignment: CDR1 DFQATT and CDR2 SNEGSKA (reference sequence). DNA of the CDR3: TGCAGTGCTGGTTACGGGAGAGATACGCAGTATTTT. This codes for CSAGYGRDTQYF.